The 10 T cell receptor beta chains below all came from one sample that was sequenced in a study of Ad26.COV2.S vaccination and SARS-CoV-2 variants. Sequencing was performed with immunoSEQ multiplex PCR; in TCRdb, only in-frame clones are kept and a portion is missing. The sample lists over 400,000 clones; approximately 90% were seen once. Indicated treatment: some 19 received Ad26.COV2.S at low or high dose, single or two shots; several received placebo; per-sample allocation not given. Sampling was done on day 63 after the first vaccine or placebo injection. The sequencing used peripheral blood, collected in a trial of Ad26.COV2.S vaccine versus placebo. Receptors originate from a person between 18 and 65 years old who received the Ad26.COV2.S COVID-19 vaccine or a placebo.

This clone was found a few times. The V call is TRBV4-3, the J call TRBJ1-6; TRBD1 matches 9 bases. The CDR3 extends over 16 amino acids. Germline CDR1 is LGHNA and CDR2 is YSLEER. V shed 1 base, J shed 8 bases, and the junction held 6 bases outside the gene matches. The CDR3 spells CASSQVPGTGYSPLHF. For the CDR3, the DNA is TGCGCCAGCAGCCAAGTACCCGGGACAGGGTATTCACCCCTCCACTTT.

This clone was detected once. The CDR3 DNA follows: TGTGCCAGCCACCGACGCAGCAGCACGAACACCGGGGAGCTGTTTTTT. This encodes CASHRRSSTNTGELFF. The chain has TRBV18 and TRBJ2-2; D gene ambiguous. Germline CDR1 is KGHSH and CDR2 is LQKENI. V dropped 8 bases and J dropped 0 bases, with 16 bases sitting between them. The CDR3 has 16 residues. Supplemented by reference TRBV18 and TRBJ2-2, the full variable domain reads NAGVMQNPRHLVRRRGQEARLRCSPMKGHSHVYWYRQLPEEGLKFMVYLQKENIIDESGMPKERFSAEFPKEGPSILRIQQVVRGDSAAYFCASHRRSSTNTGELFFGEGSRLTVL.

The DNA of the CDR3 is TGTGCCAGCAGCCAGGACCTTTTGGGCTCCTACGAGCAGTACTTC. It codes for CASSQDLLGSYEQYF. This chain links TRBV16 with TRBJ2-7, with no clear D. This CDR3 has 15 amino acids. Trimming took 3 bases from V and 0 from J, leaving 12 bases between them. Germline CDR1 reads KGHSY; CDR2 reads FQNENV.

The V and J genes are TRBV9 and TRBJ1-1; TRBD1 is a possible D gene (5 bases). The CDR3 runs 15 residues. V dropped 0 bases and J dropped 0 bases, with 9 bases sitting between them. Germline V gene lookup returns CDR1 SGDLS and CDR2 YYNGEE. CDR3 nucleotide sequence: TGTGCCAGCAGCGTAGACGGGGGACTGAACACTGAAGCTTTCTTT. Translating it yields CASSVDGGLNTEAFF.

The V call is TRBV7-9, the J call TRBJ2-1, with a weak D call TRBD2 (6 bases). The CDR3 runs 15 residues. Trimming removed 5 bases from V and 3 bases from J, with 14 bases in between. Germline CDR1 SEHNR, CDR2 FQNEAQ (reference sequence). The CDR3 reads CASSPVEGNYNEQFF. CDR3 nucleotide sequence: TGTGCCAGCAGCCCGGTGGAGGGGAACTACAATGAGCAGTTCTTC. The full variable domain, its missing parts supplied by reference TRBV7-9 and TRBJ2-1, is DTGVSQNPRHKITKRGQNVTFRCDPISEHNRLYWYRQTLGQGPEFLTYFQNEAQLEKSRLLSDRFSAERPKGSFSTLEIQRTEQGDSAMYLCASSPVEGNYNEQFFGPGTRLTVL.

The chain has TRBV28 and TRBJ2-3, with 8 bases matching TRBD2. Unmatched junction bases numbered 10, after V lost 3 bases and J lost 2 bases. Per the germline V gene, CDR1 is MDHEN and CDR2 is SYDVKM. The length of the CDR3 is 17 residues. DNA of the CDR3: TGTGCCAGCAGTTTTCGGTTAGCGGGGAGCTACACAGATACGCAGTATTTT. This sequence encodes CASSFRLAGSYTDTQYF. The full variable domain, in which reference TRBV28 and TRBJ2-3 provide the parts outside the CDR3, is DVKVTQSSRYLVKRTGEKVFLECVQDMDHENMFWYRQDPGLGLRLIYFSYDVKMKEKGDIPEGYSVSREKKERFSLILESASTNQTSMYLCASSFRLAGSYTDTQYFGPGTRLTVL.

The V gene is TRBV11-2, the J gene TRBJ2-7; 11 positions agree with TRBD2. The germline V gene encodes CDR1 SGHAT and CDR2 FQNNGV. CDR3 length equals 15 residues. V lost 3 bases to trimming and J lost 2 bases; unmatched junction nucleotides: 3. This CDR3 is CASSFSGGETYEQYF. In DNA form, the CDR3 reads TGTGCCAGCAGCTTTAGCGGGGGGGAAACCTACGAGCAGTACTTC.

This clone was detected once. The V and J genes are TRBV28 and TRBJ2-5, with TRBD1 identical over 8 bases. With V trimmed by 6 bases and J by 5 bases, 5 bases remained unmatched. The CDR3 is 13 residues long. Per germline, CDR1 MDHEN and CDR2 SYDVKM. The CDR3 DNA reads as TGTGCCAGCAGGCCTCAGGGGGCGGAGACCCAGTACTTC. Translated: CASRPQGAETQYF.

The V call is TRBV6-6, the J call TRBJ2-7; D might be TRBD2 (5 bases). CDR1 is MNHNY and CDR2 is SVGAGI in the germline V gene (reference sequence). Trimming removed 1 base at V and 6 bases at J, with 7 bases between. The CDR3 covers 12 residues. CDR3 amino acids: CASSYYAGEQYF. CDR3 nucleotides: TGTGCCAGCAGTTACTATGCGGGCGAGCAGTACTTC.

The chain employs TRBV6-4 and TRBJ2-7; D gene uncertain. Trimming pared 4 bases from V and 5 bases from J, leaving 15 bases between. CDR3 length equals 14 residues. Per the germline V gene, CDR1 is MRHNA and CDR2 is SNTAGT. The CDR3 DNA reads as TGTGCCAGCAGTGCCCTGATCGGGTCCGACGAGCAGTACTTC. It yields the protein CASSALIGSDEQYF.